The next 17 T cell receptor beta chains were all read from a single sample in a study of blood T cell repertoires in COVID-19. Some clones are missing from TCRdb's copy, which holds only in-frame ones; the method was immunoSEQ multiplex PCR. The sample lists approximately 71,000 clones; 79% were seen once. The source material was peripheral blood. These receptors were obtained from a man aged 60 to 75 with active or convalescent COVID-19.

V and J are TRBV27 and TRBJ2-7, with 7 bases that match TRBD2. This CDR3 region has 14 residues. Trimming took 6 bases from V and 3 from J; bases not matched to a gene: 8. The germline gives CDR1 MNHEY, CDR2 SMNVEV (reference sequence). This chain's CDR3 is CASSPNGGVYEQYF. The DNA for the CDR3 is TGTGCCAGCAGCCCTAATGGGGGGGTCTACGAGCAGTACTTC.

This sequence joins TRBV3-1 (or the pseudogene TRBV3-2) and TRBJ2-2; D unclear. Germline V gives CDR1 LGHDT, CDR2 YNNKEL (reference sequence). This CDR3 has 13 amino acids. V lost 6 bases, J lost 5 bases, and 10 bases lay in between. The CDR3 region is CASRRRETGELFF. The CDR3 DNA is TGTGCCAGCAGACGAAGAGAAACCGGGGAGCTGTTTTTT.

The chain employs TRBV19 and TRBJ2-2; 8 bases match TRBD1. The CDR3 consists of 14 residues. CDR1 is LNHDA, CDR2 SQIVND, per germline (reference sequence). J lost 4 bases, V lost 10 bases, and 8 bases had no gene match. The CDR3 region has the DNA TGTGCCACTAACAGGGGGGTGAGCACCGGGGAGCTGTTTTTT. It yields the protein CATNRGVSTGELFF.

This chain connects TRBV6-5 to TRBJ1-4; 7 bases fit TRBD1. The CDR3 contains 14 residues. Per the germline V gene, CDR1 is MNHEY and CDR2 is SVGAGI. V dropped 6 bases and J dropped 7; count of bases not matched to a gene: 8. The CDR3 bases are TGTGCCAGCAGGGCTGGACAGGACCTTGAAAAACTGTTTTTT. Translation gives CASRAGQDLEKLFF.

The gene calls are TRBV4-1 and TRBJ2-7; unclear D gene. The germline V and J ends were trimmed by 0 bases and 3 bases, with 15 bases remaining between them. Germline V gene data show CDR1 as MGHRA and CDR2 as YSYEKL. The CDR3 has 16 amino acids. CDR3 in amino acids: CASSQDLIVGLYEQYF. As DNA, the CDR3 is TGCGCCAGCAGCCAAGATCTTATCGTCGGTCTCTACGAGCAGTACTTC.

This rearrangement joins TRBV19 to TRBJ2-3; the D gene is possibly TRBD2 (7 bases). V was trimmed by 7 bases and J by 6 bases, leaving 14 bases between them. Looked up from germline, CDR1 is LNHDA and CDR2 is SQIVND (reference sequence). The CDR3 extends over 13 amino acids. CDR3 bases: TGTGCCAGTAAGGGGGGGAATGAGGATACGCAGTATTTT. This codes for CASKGGNEDTQYF.

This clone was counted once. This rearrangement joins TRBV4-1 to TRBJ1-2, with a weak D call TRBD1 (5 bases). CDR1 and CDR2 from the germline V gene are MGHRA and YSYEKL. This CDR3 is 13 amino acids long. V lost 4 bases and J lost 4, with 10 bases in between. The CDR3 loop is CASSLQGAYGYTF. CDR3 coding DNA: TGCGCCAGCAGCCTTCAGGGTGCCTATGGCTACACCTTC.

CDR3 nucleotide sequence: TGTGCCACCGTAAGCACAGATACGCAGTATTTT. It yields the protein CATVSTDTQYF. The J gene is TRBJ2-3, the V gene TRBV10-3, with no clear D. Trimming shortened V by 10 bases and J by 0 bases, and 5 bases separated the two germline ends. CDR1 and CDR2 (germline): ENHRY, SYGVKD. This CDR3 contains 11 residues.

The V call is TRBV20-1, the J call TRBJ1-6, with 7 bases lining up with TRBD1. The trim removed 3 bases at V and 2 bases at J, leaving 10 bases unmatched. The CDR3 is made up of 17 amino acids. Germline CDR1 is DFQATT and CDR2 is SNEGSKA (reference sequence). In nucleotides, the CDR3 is TGCAGTGCTAGTCCAAACAGGGGTTTCACCTATAATTCACCCCTCCACTTT. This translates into CSASPNRGFTYNSPLHF.

DNA of the CDR3: TGTGCCAGCAGAGGGACAGGCAATCAGCCCCAGCATTTT. Protein sequence: CASRGTGNQPQHF. The rearrangement links TRBV6-5 to TRBJ1-5, with TRBD1 matching over 7 bases. J lost 2 bases, V lost 6 bases, and 1 base had no gene match. The CDR3 extends over 13 amino acids. The germline V gene encodes CDR1 MNHEY and CDR2 SVGAGI.

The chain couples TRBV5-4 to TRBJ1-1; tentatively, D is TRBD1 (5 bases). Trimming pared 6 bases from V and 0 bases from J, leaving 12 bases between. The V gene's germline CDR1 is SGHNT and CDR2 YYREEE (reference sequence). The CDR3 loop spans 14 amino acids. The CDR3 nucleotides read TGTGCCAGCACGATGGGAGGGGTGAACACTGAAGCTTTCTTT. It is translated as CASTMGGVNTEAFF.

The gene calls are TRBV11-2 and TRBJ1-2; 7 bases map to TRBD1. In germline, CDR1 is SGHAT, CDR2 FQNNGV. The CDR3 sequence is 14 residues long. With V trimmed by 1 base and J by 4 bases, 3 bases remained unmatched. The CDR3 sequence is CASSLVAGGYGYTF. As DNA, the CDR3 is TGTGCCAGCAGCTTAGTGGCAGGGGGCTATGGCTACACCTTC.

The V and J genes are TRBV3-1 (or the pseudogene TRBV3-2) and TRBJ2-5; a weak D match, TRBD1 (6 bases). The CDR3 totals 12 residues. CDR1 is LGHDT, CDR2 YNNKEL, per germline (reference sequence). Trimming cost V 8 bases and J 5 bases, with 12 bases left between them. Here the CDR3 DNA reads TGTGCCAGCGAAGGGCAGGGGGAGACCCAGTACTTC. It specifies CASEGQGETQYF.

The CDR3 coding sequence is TGTGCCAGCAGCTTCGGGGTGACCGGGGAGCTGTTTTTT. It specifies CASSFGVTGELFF. The chain has TRBV7-2 and TRBJ2-2, with D perhaps TRBD2 (5 bases). The V and J ends lost 3 bases and 5 bases respectively, with 7 bases between them. Germline V gene data show CDR1 as SGHTA and CDR2 as FQGNSA. This CDR3 region has 13 residues.

CDR3 DNA: TGTGCCAGCAGCCGCGCGGGGGGCCGCTCCGAGCAGTACTTC. Its protein product is CASSRAGGRSEQYF. This sequence joins TRBV11-2 and TRBJ2-7; TRBD2 agrees at 8 bases. Trimming took 5 bases from V and 6 from J; bases not matched to a gene: 9. The CDR3 has 14 amino acids. Per the germline V gene, CDR1 is SGHAT and CDR2 is FQNNGV.

CDR3 region: CAWILQGQGQRFF. The CDR3 DNA reads TGTGCCTGGATCTTACAGGGCCAAGGACAACGGTTCTTC. The rearrangement uses TRBV30 and TRBJ2-1, with D possibly TRBD1 on 6 matching bases. With 4 bases removed from V and 15 bases from J, the gap between germline ends came to 22 bases. Germline CDR1 GTSNPN, CDR2 SVGIG (reference sequence). The CDR3 consists of 13 residues. Based on the CDR3 plus reference TRBV30 and TRBJ2-1, the full variable domain is SQTIHQWPATLVQPVGSPLSLECTVEGTSNPNLYWYRQAAGRGLQLLFYSVGIGQISSEVPQNLSASRPQDRQFILSSKKLLLSDSGFYLCAWILQGQGQRFFGPGTRLTVL.

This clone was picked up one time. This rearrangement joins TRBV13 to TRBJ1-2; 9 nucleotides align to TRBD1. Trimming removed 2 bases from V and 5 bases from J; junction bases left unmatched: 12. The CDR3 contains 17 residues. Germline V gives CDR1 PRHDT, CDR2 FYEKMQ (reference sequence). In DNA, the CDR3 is TGTGCCAGCAGCTTAACCCCTCGGAACAGGGGGCTTTATGGCTACACCTTC. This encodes CASSLTPRNRGLYGYTF.